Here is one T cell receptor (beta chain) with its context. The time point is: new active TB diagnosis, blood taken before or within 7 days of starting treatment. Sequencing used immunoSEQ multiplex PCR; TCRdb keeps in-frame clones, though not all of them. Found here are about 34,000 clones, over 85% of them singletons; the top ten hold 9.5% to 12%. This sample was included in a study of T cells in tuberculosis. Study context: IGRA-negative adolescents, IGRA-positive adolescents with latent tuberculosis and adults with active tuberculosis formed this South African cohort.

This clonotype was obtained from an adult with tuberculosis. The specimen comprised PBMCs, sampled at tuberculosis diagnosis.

The CDR3 bases are TGTGCCAGCAGTGATCCGGGACAGGGGAACACCGGGGAGCTGTTTTTT. Its translation is CASSDPGQGNTGELFF. J is TRBJ2-2 and V is TRBV6-1; 9 bases line up with TRBD1. The V gene's germline CDR1 is MNHNS and CDR2 SASEGT. The CDR3 runs 16 residues. With V trimmed by 3 bases and J by 1 base, 3 bases remained unmatched.